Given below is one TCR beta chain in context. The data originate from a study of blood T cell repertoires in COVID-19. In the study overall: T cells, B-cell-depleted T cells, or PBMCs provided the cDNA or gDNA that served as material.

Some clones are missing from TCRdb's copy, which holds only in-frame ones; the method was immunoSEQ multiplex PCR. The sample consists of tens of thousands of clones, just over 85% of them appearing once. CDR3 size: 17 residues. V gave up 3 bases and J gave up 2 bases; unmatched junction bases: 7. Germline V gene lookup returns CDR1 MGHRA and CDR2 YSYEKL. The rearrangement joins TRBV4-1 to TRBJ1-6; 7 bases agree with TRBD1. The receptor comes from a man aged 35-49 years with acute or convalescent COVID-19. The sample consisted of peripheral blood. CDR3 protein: CASSQTNQGAYNSPLHF. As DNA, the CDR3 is TGCGCCAGCAGCCAGACCAACCAGGGGGCCTATAATTCACCCCTCCACTTT.